The source of this T cell receptor (beta chain) is a study of cytomegalovirus exposure and HLA in healthy donors. Study findings and constraints: According to the study, around 160 TCR beta chains were cytomegalovirus-associated. In vitro confirmation showed three CMV-associated chains to be CMV antigen specific.

Germline V gene lookup returns CDR1 MNHNS and CDR2 SASEGT. Trimming left V 3 bases short and J 0 bases short, with 3 bases between. The CDR3 covers 13 residues. This clone was seen many times. The antigen remains undetermined. This PCR relied on a set of 60 Vbeta primers and 13 Jbeta primers. Sequencing was performed with immunoSEQ multiplex PCR; in TCRdb, only in-frame clones are kept and a portion is missing. The sample contains about 140,000 clones, 80% of which appear only once. This receptor was identified in a man aged 35 to 55 in good health and CMV-seronegative. The chain uses TRBV6-1 and TRBJ1-5; no definite D call. Sequencing input: PBMCs. The CDR3 nucleotides are TGTGCCAGCAGTGACGGTAGCAATCAGCCCCAGCATTTT. Its translation is CASSDGSNQPQHF.